This T cell receptor beta chain was observed in a study of T cells in localized non-small cell lung cancer. Clones were read by immunoSEQ multiplex PCR, and TCRdb kept only the in-frame ones, dropping some. This sample carries around 33,000 clones, roughly nine tenths of them seen once, and the ten largest clones take roughly 6.5%. The sequence derives from a woman aged 40 to 75 with stage I lung adenocarcinoma. The sequenced sample was peripheral blood, obtained before any cancer treatment.

CDR3 nucleotides: TGCGCCAGCAGTGGTTCGCTAAATTCACCCCTCCACTTT. This sequence encodes CASSGSLNSPLHF. The chain links TRBV10-1 to TRBJ1-6; D unresolved. In germline, CDR1 is WNHNN, CDR2 SYGVQD (reference sequence). The germline V and J ends were trimmed by 4 bases and 7 bases, with 8 bases remaining between them. The CDR3 runs to 13 residues.